This T cell receptor beta chain is drawn from a study of T cells after yellow fever vaccination. General study findings and limits: Highly abundant clonotypes carried over from the bulk population could end up in FACS-sorted repertoires as contaminants. Post-booster repertoires contained most primary-vaccination clones again (almost 97% CD4, less than 90% CD8).

A single record per CDR3 protein comes from TCRdb applying MiXCR to the 5' RACE reads. Of approximately 85,000 distinct CDR3 sequences detected, more than 10% appear once; the ten largest clones hold roughly 25%. CDR1 DFQATT and CDR2 SNEGSKA come from the germline V gene (reference sequence). This CDR3 region has 15 residues. Deletions cut 3 bases from V and 1 base from J, with 14 bases between. This clonotype came up a few times. This receptor was identified in a man younger than 35 who received the YFV17D yellow fever vaccine. This sequence joins TRBV20-1 and TRBJ2-3; tentative D call: TRBD1 (7 bases). The material was CD8+ T cells not binding an NS4B(214-222) dextramer, sorted from PBMCs, obtained roughly 23 days after the first yellow fever vaccination. CDR3 sequence: CSARGGQRGTDTQYF. In DNA form, the CDR3 reads TGCAGTGCTAGGGGGGGACAGAGAGGCACAGATACGCAGTATTTT.